This T cell receptor (beta chain) was retrieved from a study of graft-versus-host responses after intestinal transplantation. Germline V lookup: CDR1 SGDLS, CDR2 YYNGEE. V trimming: 3 bases; J trimming: 8 bases; junction bases outside the gene matches: 6. There are 14 residues in the CDR3. Comments on this clone: Its matching antigen is unknown.

Only in-frame clones appear in the TCRdb table, and some are missing; sequencing was by immunoSEQ multiplex PCR. The repertoire includes 80,000 to 90,000 clones, 90% of them detected once, and around 0.11% sits in the top ten. This chain links TRBV9 with TRBJ1-2, with 11 nucleotides matching TRBD1. The material was unstimulated CD4+ T cells sorted from spleen or lymph node cells, obtained before intestinal transplant. This TCR derives from a human donor who received an intestinal transplant. This chain's CDR3 is CASSAQDRGQGYTF. In DNA form, the CDR3 reads TGTGCCAGCAGCGCCCAGGACAGGGGGCAAGGCTACACCTTC.